The text below deals with one TCR beta chain. This clone has just one count. What this receptor recognizes is not known. Base qualities were left out, and no much larger clone turns up one base away. The library came from the immunoSEQ multiplex PCR assay. Rearranged TCR beta chain sequences were amplified using the hsTCRB Kit according to the manufacturer's protocol. Sequencing of TCRB libraries was carried out on an Illumina MiSeq. The source study handled its data this way. Demultiplexing, trimming and gene mapping were performed with the kit vendor's proprietary platform. The immuneACCESS repertoire file appears here via TCRdb, limited to in-frame rearrangements. These files lack a portion of the clones; in checked studies, under half of the deficit traces to unresolved V genes, and the cause of the others is not known. V, J and clone size are those of that table, while D and trimming were read from the DNA. In this sample the table shows tens of thousands of clones, around 87% of which occur a single time. The ten biggest clones cover approximately 2% of the sample.

These data come from a study of a mutant IDH1 vaccine in newly diagnosed glioma (TCRdb year 2021). For the study in its entirety: Vaccination started 4-6 weeks after radiotherapy alone, or was given together with temozolomide cycles in the groups whose treatment included chemotherapy. Prior to enrollment, standard therapy consisting of radiotherapy alone, temozolomide alone, or radiochemotherapy with temozolomide had been administered to patients, with the combination being received by most patients. Of the 30 or so patients who were treated, around 62% were male and approximately 38% were female, and the mean age was around 40 years. For exploratory analyses, longitudinal TCRB deep sequencing was carried out in roughly 25 treated patients wherever samples were available. The week-35 safety follow-up took place at visit V12, and the week-47 end of study took place at visit V13. Six visits were used for peripheral blood collection: V03 (baseline), V05, V07, V10, V12 and V13.

Reading the germline V gene gives CDR1 MNHEY and CDR2 SVGAGI. Unmatched junction bases come to 9, with V trimmed by 6 bases and J by 6 bases. Reading from cysteine to phenylalanine, the CDR3 counts 14 amino acids. Only the CDR3 DNA stays, 42 bases, in frame from base 1. Taken with the paper, the label for time point translates to: week 35, safety follow-up. A 20-mer mutant IDH1 peptide at 300 micrograms in Montanide made up each vaccine dose, which was injected subcutaneously together with topical imiquimod. Across visits V03 through V10, patients got a total of eight vaccinations, given in weeks 1, 3, 5, 7, 11, 15, 19 and 23. The donors had newly diagnosed IDH1-mutant astrocytomas of WHO grade 3 or 4 that showed loss of nuclear ATRX. The samples were drawn from NOA16, a multicentre, single-arm, open-label phase I trial in Germany that tested a mutant IDH1 peptide vaccine in humans for the first time. The DNeasy Blood and Tissue Kit was used to extract genomic DNA from EDTA blood for TCRB sequencing.

Points the paper makes about the study in general: Vaccine-induced immune responses across multiple MHC alleles were detected in 90% to 95% of patients. Pseudoprogression seemed to be unrelated to changes in the top peripheral T cell clonotypes found by TCRB sequencing. The authors noted that analyses of patient blood samples could not be reproduced because of sample limitations. Availability determined which PBMC samples were chosen for TCRB deep sequencing.

This receptor was taken from a man aged 25 to 40 with glioma. The chain employs TRBV6-5 and TRBJ2-7; TRBD1 fits 9 bases in the junction. The material sequenced was PBMCs, taken from a glioma patient whose treatment included an IDH1 peptide vaccine. The CDR3 protein is CASSRPGQGVEQYF. The nucleotide sequence is given as TGTGCCAGCAGCCGACCGGGACAGGGTGTCGAGCAGTACTTC.